This T cell receptor (beta chain) originates from a study of cytomegalovirus exposure and HLA in healthy donors. Study results and caveats: In vitro experiments confirmed that a few CMV-associated chains were specific for CMV antigens. In a later analysis, HLA-C alleles had the fewest associated TCRs, DRB1 alleles the most.

Researchers ran the PCR with 60 Vbeta and 13 Jbeta primers. Data came from immunoSEQ multiplex PCR; TCRdb stores just in-frame clones and leaves some out. This table has about 180,000 clones, over 70% appearing once. The donors comprised healthy bone marrow donors. About this clone itself: Its matching antigen is unknown.

With 1 base removed from V and 5 bases from J, the gap between germline ends came to 15 bases. The CDR3 sequence is 16 residues long. Germline lookup yields CDR1 SGHRS and CDR2 YFSETQ. Material for sequencing was PBMCs. The receptor's source is a man aged 35-49 years in good health and CMV-seronegative. V gene TRBV5-1 combines with J gene TRBJ2-2; D may be TRBD2 (6 bases). The chain's CDR3 is CASSLKVSGRTGELFF. In DNA form, the CDR3 reads TGCGCCAGCAGCTTGAAGGTTAGCGGACGGACCGGGGAGCTGTTTTTT. Supplemented by reference TRBV5-1 and TRBJ2-2, the full variable domain reads KAGVTQTPRYLIKTRGQQVTLSCSPISGHRSVSWYQQTPGQGLQFLFEYFSETQRNKGNFPGRFSGRQFSNSRSEMNVSTLELGDSALYLCASSLKVSGRTGELFFGEGSRLTVL.